This TCR beta chain was sequenced during a study of cytomegalovirus exposure and HLA in healthy donors. Looking at the study overall: An analysis done earlier identified some 120 million unique TCR beta sequences from about 180 million T cells.

In the PCR, 60 Vbeta and 13 Jbeta primers were used. Generated by immunoSEQ multiplex PCR, the TCRdb table keeps only in-frame clones and is missing some. The data contain around 86,000 clones, under 9% of them singletons. Of note for this clone: The antigen remains unidentified.

V shed 4 bases and J 5 bases; nucleotides not matched to a gene: 11. This CDR3 contains 15 residues. Germline CDR1 is SGHDT and CDR2 is YYEEEE. The study, taken as a whole, reports: Through in vitro validation, three CMV-associated chains were shown to be specific for CMV antigens.

This sequence originates from a man aged 50 or older in good health and CMV-seronegative. Material for sequencing was PBMCs. The rearrangement links TRBV5-6 to TRBJ1-2; 7 bases are shared with TRBD1. Here the CDR3 reads CASSPRGVRSYGYTF. The CDR3 nucleotides are TGTGCCAGCAGCCCCAGGGGGGTCCGGTCATATGGCTACACCTTC. The full variable domain, completed using reference TRBV5-6 and TRBJ1-2, is DAGVTQSPTHLIKTRGQQVTLRCSPKSGHDTVSWYQQALGQGPQFIFQYYEEEERQRGNFPDRFSGHQFPNYSSELNVNALLLGDSALYLCASSPRGVRSYGYTFGSGTRLTVV.